Listed below are T cell receptor beta chains from one sample, sequenced in a study of blood T cells in healthy people across ages. TCRdb reprocessed the 5' RACE reads with MiXCR, giving one entry per CDR3 protein. The sample contains roughly 830,000 distinct CDR3 sequences, around 68% of which appear only once. Material: blood. The receptor source for this set is a man aged 25 to 45 in good health. Both conserved end residues are part of each CDR3. Each record gives: J gene, D gene, clone size, V gene, CDR3 DNA, CDR3 protein. A D gene is named only where the DNA matches it firmly. A clone size is listed for some rows: how often the clone was seen (once, few, many), or a class if it is expanded.

J gene: TRBJ2-7; D gene: TRBD2; clone size: NA; V gene: TRBV27; CDR3 DNA: TGTGCCAGCAGACCGGGACTAGCGGGGGGAGCCTACGAGCAGTACTTC; CDR3 protein: CASRPGLAGGAYEQYF
J gene: TRBJ2-7; D gene: TRBD1; clone size: many; V gene: TRBV5-1; CDR3 DNA: TGTGCCAGCAGCTTAGTCAGGGGGGAGCAGTACTTC; CDR3 protein: CASSLVRGEQYF
J gene: TRBJ2-1; D gene: TRBD2; clone size: NA; V gene: TRBV3-1; CDR3 DNA: TGTGCCAGCAGCCAAGATCGGGGGACTAGCGGGGGTGGTGAGCAGTTCTTC; CDR3 protein: CASSQDRGTSGGGEQFF
J gene: TRBJ2-7; D gene: NA; clone size: NA; V gene: TRBV4-3; CDR3 DNA: TGCGCCAGCAGCCAAGAGGAAGCGTGGGGGCCCTACGAGCAGTACTTC; CDR3 protein: CASSQEEAWGPYEQYF
J gene: TRBJ2-7; D gene: TRBD1; clone size: NA; V gene: TRBV10-3; CDR3 DNA: TGTGCCATCAGTGATTTCCGGGACAGGAGCTCCTACGAGCAGTACTTC; CDR3 protein: CAISDFRDRSSYEQYF
J gene: TRBJ2-5; D gene: TRBD2; clone size: once; V gene: TRBV4-2; CDR3 DNA: TGTGCCAGCAGCCAAGATCGGGCTAGCGGGGGGGCCGGGGAGACCCAGTACTTC; CDR3 protein: CASSQDRASGGAGETQYF
J gene: TRBJ2-5; D gene: NA; clone size: NA; V gene: TRBV4-1; CDR3 DNA: TGCGCCAGCAGCCAAGAGGGGTCCCTCGGGACGAACCAAGAGACCCAGTACTTC; CDR3 protein: CASSQEGSLGTNQETQYF
J gene: TRBJ1-1; D gene: NA; clone size: many; V gene: TRBV2; CDR3 DNA: TGTGCCAGCAGTCGACTGCTTACTGAAGCTTTCTTT; CDR3 protein: CASSRLLTEAFF
J gene: TRBJ2-3; D gene: TRBD2; clone size: NA; V gene: TRBV20-1; CDR3 DNA: TGCAGTGCTAGAGCACTAGCGGGGGGACTCACAGATACGCAGTATTTT; CDR3 protein: CSARALAGGLTDTQYF
J gene: TRBJ2-5; D gene: TRBD2; clone size: NA; V gene: TRBV6-2/TRBV6-3; CDR3 DNA: TGTGCCAGCAGTCCCGGGACTAGCGGGCTTCAAGAGACCCAGTACTTC; CDR3 protein: CASSPGTSGLQETQYF
J gene: TRBJ2-5; D gene: NA; clone size: many; V gene: TRBV11-1; CDR3 DNA: TGTGCCAGCAGCTCCAGCGGCCCCTTCCAAGAGACCCAGTACTTC; CDR3 protein: CASSSSGPFQETQYF
J gene: TRBJ2-7; D gene: TRBD1; clone size: NA; V gene: TRBV7-2; CDR3 DNA: TGTGCCAGCAGCTTAAGTCCGGGACAGGGCTACGAGCAGTACTTC; CDR3 protein: CASSLSPGQGYEQYF
J gene: TRBJ2-7; D gene: NA; clone size: NA; V gene: TRBV5-1; CDR3 DNA: TGCGCCAGCAGCTCCGAGAGGGGGGGCTACGAGCAGTACTTC; CDR3 protein: CASSSERGGYEQYF
J gene: TRBJ2-5; D gene: TRBD1; clone size: NA; V gene: TRBV10-3; CDR3 DNA: TGTGCCATTCGACAGGGGGCCTCCGAGGAGACCCAGTACTTC; CDR3 protein: CAIRQGASEETQYF
J gene: TRBJ2-4; D gene: NA; clone size: NA; V gene: TRBV27; CDR3 DNA: TGTGCCAGCAGTTTAATGGCTACCGGAAACATTCAGTACTTC; CDR3 protein: CASSLMATGNIQYF
J gene: TRBJ1-1; D gene: TRBD1; clone size: NA; V gene: TRBV28; CDR3 DNA: TGTGCCAGCAGTGCAGACAGGGAGTACACTGAAGCTTTCTTT; CDR3 protein: CASSADREYTEAFF
J gene: TRBJ2-7; D gene: NA; clone size: NA; V gene: TRBV3-1; CDR3 DNA: TGTGCCAGCAGCCACGGACTCGCCTACGAGCAGTACTTC; CDR3 protein: CASSHGLAYEQYF
J gene: TRBJ1-1; D gene: NA; clone size: NA; V gene: TRBV27; CDR3 DNA: TGTGCCAGCAGTTTAGAGAGGCAGTCCACTGAAGCTTTCTTT; CDR3 protein: CASSLERQSTEAFF
J gene: TRBJ1-2; D gene: NA; clone size: NA; V gene: TRBV4-2; CDR3 DNA: TGTGCCAGCAGCCAAGAGGTCACAAAAGCTAACTATGGCTACACCTTC; CDR3 protein: CASSQEVTKANYGYTF
J gene: TRBJ2-5; D gene: NA; clone size: once; V gene: TRBV4-2; CDR3 DNA: TGTGCCAGCAGCCAAGGGGGCTACGAACAAGAGACCCAGTACTTC; CDR3 protein: CASSQGGYEQETQYF
J gene: TRBJ2-7; D gene: TRBD2; clone size: once; V gene: TRBV27; CDR3 DNA: TGTGCCAGCAGTTTAGCCCCTAGCGGGGAATCCTACGAGCAGTACTTC; CDR3 protein: CASSLAPSGESYEQYF
J gene: TRBJ2-3; D gene: TRBD2; clone size: NA; V gene: TRBV7-2; CDR3 DNA: TGTGCCAGCAGCCCACTAGCGGGGGGTTTGGTCGGAGATACGCAGTATTTT; CDR3 protein: CASSPLAGGLVGDTQYF
J gene: TRBJ2-3; D gene: NA; clone size: NA; V gene: TRBV30; CDR3 DNA: TGTGCCTGGACCCCAGACAGGACCACAGATACGCAGTATTTT; CDR3 protein: CAWTPDRTTDTQYF
J gene: TRBJ2-7; D gene: TRBD1; clone size: NA; V gene: TRBV6-2/TRBV6-3; CDR3 DNA: TGTGCCAGCCATACTCCATCGACAGGGGTTTACGAGCAGTACTTC; CDR3 protein: CASHTPSTGVYEQYF
J gene: TRBJ2-7; D gene: TRBD2; clone size: NA; V gene: TRBV27; CDR3 DNA: TGTGCCAGCAGTTTTCTAGCGGGGACGGGTGAGCAGTACTTC; CDR3 protein: CASSFLAGTGEQYF
J gene: TRBJ2-3; D gene: NA; clone size: few; V gene: TRBV7-9; CDR3 DNA: TGTGCCAGCAGCTTAACGGGTCCAGATACGCAGTATTTT; CDR3 protein: CASSLTGPDTQYF
J gene: TRBJ2-1; D gene: NA; clone size: NA; V gene: TRBV25-1; CDR3 DNA: TGTGCCAGCAGGCGGTACAATGAGCAGTTCTTC; CDR3 protein: CASRRYNEQFF
J gene: TRBJ2-1; D gene: TRBD2; clone size: few; V gene: TRBV7-2; CDR3 DNA: TGTGCCAGCAGCTTATATAGCGGGGGCCCCTACAATGAGCAGTTCTTC; CDR3 protein: CASSLYSGGPYNEQFF
J gene: TRBJ2-6; D gene: NA; clone size: NA; V gene: TRBV28; CDR3 DNA: TGTGCCAGCAGTTTAATCGGGGGTTTGGACTCTGGGGCCAACGTCCTGACTTTC; CDR3 protein: CASSLIGGLDSGANVLTF
J gene: TRBJ2-7; D gene: NA; clone size: NA; V gene: TRBV10-3; CDR3 DNA: TGTGCCATCAGTGAACAGGGATACAACTACGAGCAGTACTTC; CDR3 protein: CAISEQGYNYEQYF
J gene: TRBJ2-7; D gene: TRBD2; clone size: NA; V gene: TRBV5-1; CDR3 DNA: TGCGCCAGCAGCTTGAGCGGGGGGAGATACGAGCAGTACTTC; CDR3 protein: CASSLSGGRYEQYF
J gene: TRBJ2-1; D gene: NA; clone size: NA; V gene: TRBV20-1; CDR3 DNA: TGCAGTGCTAGAGATCGCCGGCGGCTCTACAATGAGCAGTTCTTC; CDR3 protein: CSARDRRRLYNEQFF
J gene: TRBJ2-4; D gene: NA; clone size: NA; V gene: TRBV30; CDR3 DNA: TGTGCCTGGAGTGAAGGATCCAAAAACATTCAGTACTTC; CDR3 protein: CAWSEGSKNIQYF
J gene: TRBJ2-2; D gene: TRBD2; clone size: NA; V gene: TRBV12-3/TRBV12-4; CDR3 DNA: TGTGCCAGCAGTTTAGGGGGTAGCGGGGGGGCGAACACCGGGGAGCTGTTTTTT; CDR3 protein: CASSLGGSGGANTGELFF
J gene: TRBJ2-5; D gene: TRBD2; clone size: NA; V gene: TRBV9; CDR3 DNA: TGTGCCAGCAACCAAGCGGGGGGCCTTCAAGAGACCCAGTACTTC; CDR3 protein: CASNQAGGLQETQYF
J gene: TRBJ2-5; D gene: NA; clone size: NA; V gene: TRBV6-5; CDR3 DNA: TGTGCCAGCAGAGAATACAGGGCGGAGACCCAGTACTTC; CDR3 protein: CASREYRAETQYF
J gene: TRBJ1-5; D gene: NA; clone size: NA; V gene: TRBV20-1; CDR3 DNA: TGCAGTGCTACCCCGAGAGGGGCAGGGCCCAATCAGCCCCAGCATTTT; CDR3 protein: CSATPRGAGPNQPQHF
J gene: TRBJ2-3; D gene: TRBD2; clone size: NA; V gene: TRBV6-5; CDR3 DNA: TGTGCCAGCAAAAGGCCACTAGCGGGGGGCCCAGATACGCAGTATTTT; CDR3 protein: CASKRPLAGGPDTQYF
J gene: TRBJ1-6; D gene: NA; clone size: NA; V gene: TRBV28; CDR3 DNA: TGTGCCAGCACCTTGGGGACTAATTCACCCCTCCACTTT; CDR3 protein: CASTLGTNSPLHF
J gene: TRBJ2-5; D gene: NA; clone size: NA; V gene: TRBV5-1; CDR3 DNA: TGCGCCAGCAGCCCACCCCAGGGTCCTCCTTTGGGGACCCAGTACTTC; CDR3 protein: CASSPPQGPPLGTQYF
J gene: TRBJ2-3; D gene: NA; clone size: few; V gene: TRBV10-3; CDR3 DNA: TGTGCCATCAGTGAGGTCGGGGGCCCGATCGGAACGCAGTATTTT; CDR3 protein: CAISEVGGPIGTQYF
J gene: TRBJ1-2; D gene: TRBD1; clone size: NA; V gene: TRBV7-2; CDR3 DNA: TGTGCCAGCAGCTTGAACCGCGGACAGGGGATCTATGGCTACACCTTC; CDR3 protein: CASSLNRGQGIYGYTF
J gene: TRBJ2-7; D gene: NA; clone size: NA; V gene: TRBV5-1; CDR3 DNA: TGCGCCAGCAGCTTGGGACAGAAAAGCGAGCAGTACTTC; CDR3 protein: CASSLGQKSEQYF
J gene: TRBJ2-3; D gene: NA; clone size: NA; V gene: TRBV7-2; CDR3 DNA: TGTGCCAGCAGCTTGCCGGGCGGCGACACAGATACGCAGTATTTT; CDR3 protein: CASSLPGGDTDTQYF
J gene: TRBJ2-5; D gene: TRBD1; clone size: few; V gene: TRBV15; CDR3 DNA: TGTGCCACCAGCACCGGGACAGACGATTGGGAGACCCAGTACTTC; CDR3 protein: CATSTGTDDWETQYF
J gene: TRBJ1-5; D gene: NA; clone size: NA; V gene: TRBV6-6; CDR3 DNA: TGTGCCAGCAGTTACTTCAGGGAAAGTAGACAGCCCCAGCATTTT; CDR3 protein: CASSYFRESRQPQHF
J gene: TRBJ2-7; D gene: NA; clone size: NA; V gene: TRBV9; CDR3 DNA: TGTGCCAGCAGCCTCAGTGGGGGCCGGAGCTCCTACGAGCAGTACTTC; CDR3 protein: CASSLSGGRSSYEQYF
J gene: TRBJ2-7; D gene: NA; clone size: NA; V gene: TRBV20-1; CDR3 DNA: TGCAGTGCTTTCGGGACACAGAGCTCCTACGAGCAGTACTTC; CDR3 protein: CSAFGTQSSYEQYF
J gene: TRBJ2-3; D gene: NA; clone size: NA; V gene: TRBV6-6; CDR3 DNA: TGTGCCAGCAGGTCGGACGGACCAAGCACAGATACGCAGTATTTT; CDR3 protein: CASRSDGPSTDTQYF
J gene: TRBJ1-4; D gene: NA; clone size: NA; V gene: TRBV15; CDR3 DNA: TGTGCCACCAGCAGAGAGCTTAGGGGTGAAAAACTGTTTTTT; CDR3 protein: CATSRELRGEKLFF
J gene: TRBJ1-2; D gene: TRBD1; clone size: NA; V gene: TRBV13; CDR3 DNA: TGTGCCAGCGGTGTAGCAGGGGGTAACTATGGCTACACCTTC; CDR3 protein: CASGVAGGNYGYTF
J gene: TRBJ1-2; D gene: NA; clone size: few; V gene: TRBV28; CDR3 DNA: TGTGCCAGCAGTAAGGACAGCCTCGGTGGCGGCTACACCTTC; CDR3 protein: CASSKDSLGGGYTF
J gene: TRBJ2-1; D gene: NA; clone size: few; V gene: TRBV6-6; CDR3 DNA: TGTGCCAGCACGGAGGGGTGGACCTACAATGAGCAGTTCTTC; CDR3 protein: CASTEGWTYNEQFF
J gene: TRBJ2-2; D gene: NA; clone size: NA; V gene: TRBV9; CDR3 DNA: TGTGCCAGCAGCGCCTCCGCAGGGAGCACCGGGGAGCTGTTTTTT; CDR3 protein: CASSASAGSTGELFF